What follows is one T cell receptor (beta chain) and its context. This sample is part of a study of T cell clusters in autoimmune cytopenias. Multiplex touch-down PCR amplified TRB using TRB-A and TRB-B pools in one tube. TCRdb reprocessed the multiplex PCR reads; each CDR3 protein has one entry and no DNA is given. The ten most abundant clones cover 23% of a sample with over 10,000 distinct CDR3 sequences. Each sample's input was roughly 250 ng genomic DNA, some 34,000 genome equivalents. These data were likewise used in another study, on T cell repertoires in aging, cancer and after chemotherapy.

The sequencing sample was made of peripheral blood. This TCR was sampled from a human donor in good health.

The CDR3 here is CASRSADNLYEQYF. The chain links TRBV6-2 or TRBV6-3 to TRBJ2-7. CDR3 length: 14 residues. Per the germline V gene, CDR1 is MNHEY and CDR2 is SVGEGT.